Listed below are T cell receptor beta chains from one sample, sequenced in a study of shared clonotypes between healthy human individuals. This table comes from immunoSEQ multiplex PCR, and its TCRdb copy is limited to in-frame clones, with some not included. The sample lists hundreds of thousands of clones; more than 85% were seen once. Input material: naive CD8+ T cells sorted from blood. Every receptor here comes from a young man in good health. Both conserved end residues are part of each CDR3. D genes are given only for firm matches. Only part of the rows carry a size: once, few, many, or a class if the clone is expanded.

d_call: TRBD1; clone_size: -; j_call: TRBJ1-5; v_call: TRBV2; cdr3_aa: CASRSGTDSNQPQHF; cdr3_nt: TGTGCCAGCAGATCCGGGACAGATAGCAATCAGCCCCAGCATTTT
d_call: -; clone_size: -; j_call: TRBJ2-5; v_call: TRBV13; cdr3_aa: CASSSRSGDGETQYF; cdr3_nt: TGTGCCAGCAGCTCCAGGAGCGGAGACGGGGAGACCCAGTACTTC
d_call: -; clone_size: -; j_call: TRBJ1-2; v_call: TRBV7-6; cdr3_aa: CASSRTGSAAYGYTF; cdr3_nt: TGTGCCAGCAGCCGAACAGGGTCTGCGGCCTATGGCTACACCTTC
d_call: TRBD1; clone_size: -; j_call: TRBJ1-1; v_call: TRBV27; cdr3_aa: CASSLSDRGVTEAFF; cdr3_nt: TGTGCCAGCAGTTTATCCGACAGGGGAGTCACTGAAGCTTTCTTT
d_call: -; clone_size: -; j_call: TRBJ2-5; v_call: TRBV7-9; cdr3_aa: CASSSPGGEETQYF; cdr3_nt: TGTGCCAGCAGCTCCCCGGGCGGGGAGGAGACCCAGTACTTC
d_call: -; clone_size: -; j_call: TRBJ2-7; v_call: TRBV5-4; cdr3_aa: CASSTDSDPYEQYF; cdr3_nt: TGTGCCAGCAGCACCGACAGCGATCCCTACGAGCAGTACTTC
d_call: -; clone_size: -; j_call: TRBJ2-1; v_call: TRBV27; cdr3_aa: CASTRGGAEYNEQFF; cdr3_nt: TGTGCCAGCACCCGAGGGGGGGCTGAGTACAATGAGCAGTTCTTC
d_call: TRBD1; clone_size: -; j_call: TRBJ2-3; v_call: TRBV27; cdr3_aa: CASYGTGRTDTQYF; cdr3_nt: TGTGCCAGCTATGGGACAGGGCGCACAGATACGCAGTATTTT
d_call: TRBD1; clone_size: -; j_call: TRBJ2-1; v_call: TRBV29-1; cdr3_aa: CSASGTGGGSSYNEQFF; cdr3_nt: TGCAGCGCCTCCGGGACAGGGGGCGGAAGCTCCTACAATGAGCAGTTCTTC
d_call: TRBD2; clone_size: -; j_call: TRBJ2-5; v_call: TRBV19; cdr3_aa: CASSRVSTSGQETQYF; cdr3_nt: TGTGCCAGTAGTAGGGTATCGACTAGCGGTCAAGAGACCCAGTACTTC
d_call: TRBD2; clone_size: -; j_call: TRBJ2-7; v_call: TRBV27; cdr3_aa: CASRRTSGSSYEQYF; cdr3_nt: TGTGCCAGCAGGCGAACTAGCGGGAGTTCCTACGAGCAGTACTTC
d_call: -; clone_size: -; j_call: TRBJ2-1; v_call: TRBV27; cdr3_aa: CASSSPDGSGTYNEQFF; cdr3_nt: TGTGCCAGCAGTTCCCCAGATGGGAGCGGGACATACAATGAGCAGTTCTTC
d_call: -; clone_size: -; j_call: TRBJ2-7; v_call: TRBV14; cdr3_aa: CASSKGRSYEQYF; cdr3_nt: TGTGCCAGCAGCAAGGGACGGTCCTACGAGCAGTACTTC
d_call: -; clone_size: -; j_call: TRBJ2-2; v_call: TRBV19; cdr3_aa: CASRIPHETTVLTGELFF; cdr3_nt: TGTGCCAGTAGGATCCCCCACGAGACAACGGTCTTGACCGGGGAGCTGTTTTTT
d_call: TRBD1; clone_size: once; j_call: TRBJ1-2; v_call: TRBV28; cdr3_aa: CASSTTLTGGAGYTF; cdr3_nt: TGTGCCAGCAGTACCACACTGACAGGGGGTGCAGGCTACACCTTC
d_call: TRBD2; clone_size: -; j_call: TRBJ2-5; v_call: TRBV13; cdr3_aa: CASSPTTSDPTETQYF; cdr3_nt: TGTGCCAGCAGCCCTACGACTAGCGACCCTACGGAGACCCAGTACTTC
d_call: TRBD1; clone_size: -; j_call: TRBJ2-1; v_call: TRBV27; cdr3_aa: CASGDRGVNEQFF; cdr3_nt: TGTGCCAGCGGTGACAGGGGCGTGAATGAGCAGTTCTTC
d_call: -; clone_size: -; j_call: TRBJ1-5; v_call: TRBV28; cdr3_aa: CASSFLGENNQPQHF; cdr3_nt: TGTGCCAGCAGTTTTTTGGGGGAGAACAATCAGCCCCAGCATTTT
d_call: -; clone_size: once; j_call: TRBJ2-7; v_call: TRBV27; cdr3_aa: CASSMEPSYEQYF; cdr3_nt: TGTGCCAGCAGCATGGAGCCTTCCTACGAGCAGTACTTC
d_call: -; clone_size: once; j_call: TRBJ1-3; v_call: TRBV10-3; cdr3_aa: CAIKPPDSYSGNTIYF; cdr3_nt: TGTGCCATCAAACCTCCCGACTCGTACTCTGGAAACACCATATATTTT
d_call: -; clone_size: -; j_call: TRBJ2-1; v_call: TRBV5-1; cdr3_aa: CASSSPERDDYNEQFF; cdr3_nt: TGCGCCAGCAGCTCCCCGGAAAGGGACGACTACAATGAGCAGTTCTTC
d_call: TRBD2; clone_size: -; j_call: TRBJ2-2; v_call: TRBV7-9; cdr3_aa: CASSQGLAGVNTGELFF; cdr3_nt: TGTGCCAGCAGCCAGGGACTAGCGGGAGTAAACACCGGGGAGCTGTTTTTT
d_call: -; clone_size: -; j_call: TRBJ1-4; v_call: TRBV5-6; cdr3_aa: CASSGGDTVF; cdr3_nt: TGTGCCAGCAGTGGCGGGGACACCGTTTTT
d_call: -; clone_size: -; j_call: TRBJ2-3; v_call: TRBV6-4; cdr3_aa: CASSPHNQGTDTQYF; cdr3_nt: TGTGCCAGCAGTCCTCACAACCAGGGGACAGATACGCAGTATTTT
d_call: -; clone_size: -; j_call: TRBJ2-5; v_call: TRBV7-2; cdr3_aa: CASSFRSAGAPETQYF; cdr3_nt: TGTGCCAGCAGCTTTCGCAGCGCGGGCGCGCCCGAGACCCAGTACTTC
d_call: -; clone_size: -; j_call: TRBJ1-3; v_call: TRBV11-2; cdr3_aa: CASSLREQPNTIYF; cdr3_nt: TGTGCCAGCAGCTTGAGGGAACAGCCAAACACCATATATTTT
d_call: -; clone_size: -; j_call: TRBJ2-5; v_call: TRBV30; cdr3_aa: CAWSFTTGRRETQYF; cdr3_nt: TGTGCCTGGAGTTTTACAACAGGGCGCCGAGAGACCCAGTACTTC
d_call: -; clone_size: -; j_call: TRBJ2-5; v_call: TRBV7-9; cdr3_aa: CASSSPRGRGQETQYF; cdr3_nt: TGTGCCAGCAGCTCCCCCCGTGGCAGGGGCCAAGAGACCCAGTACTTC
d_call: -; clone_size: -; j_call: TRBJ2-2; v_call: TRBV28; cdr3_aa: CASGLIFGLPNTGELFF; cdr3_nt: TGTGCCAGCGGGCTAATCTTCGGGCTACCGAACACCGGGGAGCTGTTTTTT
d_call: TRBD2; clone_size: -; j_call: TRBJ2-1; v_call: TRBV14; cdr3_aa: CACTSGAGWTSGRINEQFF; cdr3_nt: TGTGCCTGCACTTCCGGGGCGGGATGGACTAGCGGGAGGATCAATGAGCAGTTCTTC
d_call: TRBD1; clone_size: -; j_call: TRBJ2-2; v_call: TRBV5-1; cdr3_aa: CASRGRDRENTGELFF; cdr3_nt: TGCGCCAGCAGGGGCCGGGACAGGGAGAACACCGGGGAGCTGTTTTTT
d_call: TRBD2; clone_size: -; j_call: TRBJ2-1; v_call: TRBV29-1; cdr3_aa: CSEIAGGGNEQFF; cdr3_nt: TGCAGCGAAATAGCGGGAGGGGGTAATGAGCAGTTCTTC
d_call: -; clone_size: -; j_call: TRBJ2-5; v_call: TRBV5-4; cdr3_aa: CASSLEGTRRETQYF; cdr3_nt: TGTGCCAGCAGCTTGGAGGGGACAAGGCGGGAGACCCAGTACTTC
d_call: -; clone_size: -; j_call: TRBJ2-7; v_call: TRBV4-2; cdr3_aa: CASSRGPAGEQYF; cdr3_nt: TGTGCCAGCAGCCGGGGACCCGCGGGGGAGCAGTACTTC
d_call: -; clone_size: -; j_call: TRBJ1-1; v_call: TRBV5-4; cdr3_aa: CASSLGGVDTEAFF; cdr3_nt: TGTGCCAGCAGCTTGGGGGGAGTGGATACTGAAGCTTTCTTT
d_call: TRBD1; clone_size: -; j_call: TRBJ1-1; v_call: TRBV5-8; cdr3_aa: CASSSRQGGLLNTEAFF; cdr3_nt: TGTGCCAGCAGCTCGAGACAGGGCGGACTCTTGAACACTGAAGCTTTCTTT
d_call: -; clone_size: -; j_call: TRBJ1-1; v_call: TRBV5-1; cdr3_aa: CASSLLPAGNTEAFF; cdr3_nt: TGCGCCAGCAGCCTCCTCCCGGCGGGGAACACTGAAGCTTTCTTT
d_call: TRBD1; clone_size: -; j_call: TRBJ2-5; v_call: TRBV7-9; cdr3_aa: CASSWDSGAETQYF; cdr3_nt: TGTGCCAGCAGCTGGGACAGCGGCGCAGAGACCCAGTACTTC
d_call: -; clone_size: -; j_call: TRBJ2-2; v_call: TRBV9; cdr3_aa: CASSVDGTLRWILNTGELFF; cdr3_nt: TGTGCCAGCAGCGTCGACGGGACACTTCGTTGGATTCTGAACACCGGGGAGCTGTTTTTT
d_call: TRBD2; clone_size: -; j_call: TRBJ2-1; v_call: TRBV30; cdr3_aa: CAWTGLAGGNEQFF; cdr3_nt: TGTGCCTGGACCGGACTAGCGGGTGGCAATGAGCAGTTCTTC
d_call: -; clone_size: -; j_call: TRBJ1-1; v_call: TRBV27; cdr3_aa: CASSFGGGGTEAFF; cdr3_nt: TGTGCCAGCAGTTTTGGGGGAGGGGGCACTGAAGCTTTCTTT
d_call: -; clone_size: few; j_call: TRBJ1-5; v_call: TRBV28; cdr3_aa: CASSLDNQPQHF; cdr3_nt: TGTGCCAGCAGTTTAGACAATCAGCCCCAGCATTTT
d_call: -; clone_size: -; j_call: TRBJ2-2; v_call: TRBV19; cdr3_aa: CASTRDRRANTGELFF; cdr3_nt: TGTGCCAGTACTCGGGACCGTCGAGCGAACACCGGGGAGCTGTTTTTT
d_call: TRBD1; clone_size: -; j_call: TRBJ2-7; v_call: TRBV5-5; cdr3_aa: CASSSGTGDHEQYF; cdr3_nt: TGTGCCAGCAGCTCCGGGACAGGGGACCACGAGCAGTACTTC
d_call: -; clone_size: -; j_call: TRBJ2-5; v_call: TRBV5-5; cdr3_aa: CASSFRTAEETQYF; cdr3_nt: TGTGCCAGCAGCTTCAGGACAGCAGAAGAGACCCAGTACTTC
d_call: -; clone_size: -; j_call: TRBJ2-7; v_call: TRBV5-8; cdr3_aa: CASSNGYYEQYF; cdr3_nt: TGTGCCAGCAGCAACGGCTACTACGAGCAGTACTTC
d_call: -; clone_size: -; j_call: TRBJ2-7; v_call: TRBV27; cdr3_aa: CAVKGYYEQYF; cdr3_nt: TGTGCCGTTAAGGGCTACTACGAGCAGTACTTC
d_call: -; clone_size: -; j_call: TRBJ2-1; v_call: TRBV27; cdr3_aa: CASRRMGREQFF; cdr3_nt: TGTGCCAGCCGTCGGATGGGGCGCGAGCAGTTCTTC